The 27 T cell receptor beta chains listed next were all sequenced from one sample in a study of T cells in Graves' hyperthyroidism and ophthalmopathy. The TCR beta CDR3 regions underwent amplification using RNA transcripts as the source. HTBI primers were employed in a first-round RT-PCR of the TCR CDR3. In TCRdb, the multiplex PCR reads were re-called with MiXCR into one record per CDR3 protein. The repertoire holds roughly 500,000 distinct CDR3 sequences, with roughly 46% as singletons. Sequencing used peripheral blood or thyroid tissue (not recorded which). Every receptor here comes from an adult woman with Graves' disease, either hyperthyroidism or ophthalmopathy (not recorded which).

A note on this clonotype: This could be a read error, since a much larger clone is one nucleotide away. This chain uses TRBV20-1 with TRBJ2-3, with D hard to call. CDR3 length equals 14 residues. The germline gives CDR1 DFQATT, CDR2 SNEGSKA (reference sequence). CDR3 nucleotides: TGCAGTGTTAGAGATTCAAGGGCAGCAGATACGCAGTATTTT. This translates into CSVRDSRAADTQYF.

This chain links TRBV19 with TRBJ1-5; 8 positions agree with TRBD1. The CDR3 loop spans 14 amino acids. Losses at the gene ends were 4 bases for V and 9 bases for J; bases not matched to a gene: 8. The V gene's germline CDR1 is LNHDA and CDR2 SQIVND (reference sequence). As DNA, the CDR3 is TGTGCCAGTAGTAGGGGACAGGCTGGCGGGCCCCAGCATTTT. Translating it yields CASSRGQAGGPQHF. Full variable domain (remainder filled in from reference TRBV19 and TRBJ1-5): DGGITQSPKYLFRKEGQNVTLSCEQNLNHDAMYWYRQDPGQGLRLIYYSQIVNDFQKGDIAEGYSVSREKKESFPLTVTSAQKNPTAFYLCASSRGQAGGPQHFGDGTRLSIL.

The chain links TRBV9 to TRBJ2-5; unclear D gene. Germline V gives CDR1 SGDLS, CDR2 YYNGEE. V was trimmed by 0 bases and J by 5 bases, leaving 5 bases between them. The CDR3 is 12 residues long. The CDR3 region has the DNA TGTGCCAGCAGCGTAGTGGGTGAGACCCAGTACTTC. It codes for CASSVVGETQYF.

In this sample, this clonotype turned up once. The V gene is TRBV7-3, the J gene TRBJ1-1; 8 nucleotides match TRBD1. Germline CDR1 SGHTA, CDR2 FQGTGA. The J segment lost 6 bases and the V segment lost 4 bases, leaving 7 bases of the junction unmatched. The length of the CDR3 is 14 residues. The CDR3 sequence is CASSSQPQGAEAFF. The CDR3 nucleotides read TGTGCCAGCAGCTCCCAACCACAGGGGGCTGAAGCTTTCTTT.

In its sample, this clonotype was seen many times. The chain joins TRBV20-1 to TRBJ2-7; possibly TRBD2 for D (5 bases). CDR1 and CDR2 (germline): DFQATT, SNEGSKA (reference sequence). This CDR3 region has 15 residues. V was pared by 0 bases and J by 2 bases, with 14 bases between. CDR3 DNA sequence: TGCAGTGCTAGAGACATTACTAGAACAGCCTACGAGCAGTACTTC. Its translation: CSARDITRTAYEQYF.

This clonotype was counted at least ten times. V usage is TRBV5-1 and J usage is TRBJ2-5; 8 bases are shared with TRBD2. CDR1 is SGHRS and CDR2 is YFSETQ in the germline V gene. This CDR3 has 15 residues. Unmatched junction bases numbered 9, after V lost 5 bases and J lost 3 bases. CDR3 region: CASRRSGRGEETQYF. In DNA, the CDR3 is TGCGCCAGCAGAAGGAGCGGGAGAGGGGAAGAGACCCAGTACTTC.

This chain joins TRBV10-3 and TRBJ1-5; 7 bases fit TRBD1. Trimming at V came to 10 bases and at J to 3 bases, leaving 12 bases not matched to a gene. Germline V gene data show CDR1 as ENHRY and CDR2 as SYGVKD. This CDR3 region has 15 residues. The CDR3 bases are TGTGCCACGCAACAGGGGCTGGAATCCAATCAGCCCCAGCATTTT. Its translation: CATQQGLESNQPQHF.

The chain recombines TRBV5-1 with TRBJ2-7, with 9 positions matching TRBD1. J was trimmed by 9 bases and V by 0 bases; bases with no gene match: 7. The CDR3 sequence is 14 residues long. The germline gives CDR1 SGHRS, CDR2 YFSETQ. The DNA for the CDR3 is TGCGCCAGCAGCTTGGGGGACAGGGTTGGGGTGCAGTACTTC. This codes for CASSLGDRVGVQYF.

J is TRBJ2-7 and V is TRBV5-5; 7 positions agree with TRBD2. The germline CDR1 and CDR2 sequences are SGHKS and YYEKEE (reference sequence). Trimming removed 4 bases from V and 3 bases from J; junction bases left unmatched: 4. This CDR3 has 13 amino acids. CDR3 amino acids: CASSAGRNYEQYF. CDR3 bases: TGTGCCAGCAGCGCCGGGAGGAACTACGAGCAGTACTTC.

This chain uses TRBV2 with TRBJ1-3; 10 bases are a match to TRBD1. CDR3 length: 14 residues. The V gene end was trimmed by 6 bases and the J gene end by 2 bases; junction bases not matched to a gene: 1. Germline lookup yields CDR1 SNHLY and CDR2 FYNNEI. CDR3 DNA sequence: TGTGCCAGCAGGGGGACAGGGGCTGGAAACACCATATATTTT. Translation gives CASRGTGAGNTIYF.

Notes on this clonotype: One base away lies a much larger clone, so this may be a sequencing read error. The rearrangement joins TRBV7-3 to TRBJ1-1, with 7 bases identical to TRBD1. This CDR3 region has 14 residues. In germline, CDR1 is SGHTA, CDR2 FQGTGA. V dropped 4 bases and J dropped 4; count of bases not matched to a gene: 6. The chain's CDR3 is CASSSTGWSTEAFF. The CDR3 DNA reads as TGTGCCAGCAGCTCGACAGGGTGGAGCACTGAAGCTTTCTTT.

In its sample, this clonotype was seen many times. The J gene is TRBJ1-5, the V gene TRBV25-1; D gene uncertain. The germline V and J ends were trimmed by 3 bases and 2 bases, with 8 bases remaining between them. CDR1 and CDR2 from the germline V gene are MGHDK and SYGVNS. The CDR3 length is 14 residues. CDR3 loop: CASSDPLGNQPQHF. DNA of the CDR3: TGTGCCAGCAGTGATCCTCTGGGCAATCAGCCCCAGCATTTT.

At least ten counts were recorded for this clonotype. V usage is TRBV10-3 and J usage is TRBJ2-6, with D hard to call. The CDR3 consists of 13 residues. Looked up from germline, CDR1 is ENHRY and CDR2 is SYGVKD. The V gene lost 7 bases and the J gene lost 2 bases, with 6 bases spanning the gap. The CDR3, as DNA: TGTGCCATCACCCAGACTGGGGCCAACGTCCTGACTTTC. It is translated as CAITQTGANVLTF.

Concerning this clonotype: Germline is not matched at one junction end, which may reflect a read error. The V and J genes are TRBV4-1 and TRBJ1-5; D perhaps matches TRBD1 (5 bases). CDR1 is MGHRA, CDR2 YSYEKL, per germline. The CDR3 sequence is 17 residues long. The CDR3, as DNA: TGTGCCAGCAGCCAAGAACCGCCCAGGGCCTGGAATCAGCCCCAGCATTTT. Protein product: CASSQEPPRAWNQPQHF.

The chain uses TRBV2 and TRBJ2-7, with D perhaps TRBD1 (5 bases). The V end lost 6 bases, the J end lost 9 bases, and 21 bases lay between the germline ends. The V gene's germline CDR1 is SNHLY and CDR2 FYNNEI. CDR3 size: 14 residues. This CDR3 is CASRATVFGVGQYF. In DNA, the CDR3 is TGTGCCAGCAGGGCGACAGTTTTTGGGGTCGGGCAGTACTTC.

Many counts were recorded for this clonotype. V is TRBV19 and J is TRBJ2-7; 8 bases line up with TRBD1. This CDR3 region has 14 residues. CDR1 LNHDA and CDR2 SQIVND come from the germline V gene (reference sequence). The junction had 6 bases not matched to a gene; V was cut back by 5 bases and J by 3 bases. The CDR3 region is CASSDGTGYYEQYF. CDR3 bases: TGTGCCAGTAGTGATGGGACAGGATACTACGAGCAGTACTTC.

The chain employs TRBV25-1 and TRBJ2-2; 9 nucleotides agree with TRBD2. Germline V gene sequence: CDR1 MGHDK, CDR2 SYGVNS. J lost 3 bases, V lost 5 bases, and 4 bases had no gene match. The CDR3 runs to 15 residues. Here the CDR3 reads CASSKTSGYTGELFF. The CDR3 bases are TGTGCCAGCAGTAAGACTAGCGGCTACACCGGGGAGCTGTTTTTT.

This clonotype was recorded at least ten times. J is TRBJ2-6 and V is TRBV4-1; D gene unclear. The CDR3 contains 14 residues. Germline lookup yields CDR1 MGHRA and CDR2 YSYEKL. Trimming removed 5 bases at V and 1 base at J, with 6 bases between. CDR3 residues: CASSYESGANVLTF. The CDR3 DNA reads TGCGCCAGCAGCTACGAGTCTGGGGCCAACGTCCTGACTTTC.

V gene TRBV15 combines with J gene TRBJ2-1, with 9 bases aligning to TRBD1. The J segment lost 5 bases and the V segment lost 3 bases, leaving 2 bases of the junction unmatched. CDR3 size: 14 residues. Germline loops: CDR1 LNHNV, CDR2 YYDKDF (reference sequence). The CDR3 is CATSSRTGDNEQFF. For the CDR3, the DNA is TGTGCCACCAGCAGTCGGACAGGGGACAATGAGCAGTTCTTC.

Note on this clonotype: An end of the junction does not agree with germline; a read error may underlie this. The rearrangement links TRBV20-1 to TRBJ1-5; 8 bases match TRBD1. Germline-derived CDR1 and CDR2 are DFQATT and SNEGSKA (reference sequence). This CDR3 comprises 14 residues. CDR3 sequence: CNARVTGDHQPQHF. The DNA for the CDR3 is TGCAATGCTAGAGTGACAGGGGACCATCAGCCCCAGCATTTT.

This clonotype was recorded many times. The chain joins TRBV2 to TRBJ1-5; D gene uncertain. V was trimmed by 5 bases and J by 8 bases, leaving 16 bases between them. The germline V gene encodes CDR1 SNHLY and CDR2 FYNNEI. The CDR3 sequence is 14 residues long. CDR3 bases: TGTGCCAGCAGTTCAGGAATAACCGGGAAGCCCCAGCATTTT. It specifies CASSSGITGKPQHF.

In this sample, this clonotype turned up a few times. This chain joins TRBV10-3 and TRBJ2-3; D may be TRBD1 or TRBD2 (5 bases each). The CDR3 contains 13 residues. Trimming removed 7 bases at V and 3 bases at J, with 11 bases between. Germline loops: CDR1 ENHRY, CDR2 SYGVKD. Written as DNA, the CDR3 is TGTGCCATCATGAGTTGGGGGACAGATACGCAGTATTTT. Translated: CAIMSWGTDTQYF.

This clonotype was counted many times. The V call is TRBV9, the J call TRBJ2-5; either TRBD1 or TRBD2 may fit D (6 bases each). The V end was cut by 4 bases, the J end by 4 bases, with 17 bases between. This CDR3 contains 15 residues. Looked up from germline, CDR1 is SGDLS and CDR2 is YYNGEE. This chain's CDR3 is CASSPRGPGLETQYF. For the CDR3, the DNA is TGTGCCAGCAGCCCACGGGGGCCGGGGCTAGAGACCCAGTACTTC.

This clonotype is labeled medium-sized. The rearrangement joins TRBV10-2 to TRBJ2-7; D unclear. Trimming took off 0 bases at V and 3 bases at J, with 12 bases between the two ends. CDR1 and CDR2 (germline): WSHSY, SAAADI. This CDR3 comprises 15 residues. CDR3 residues: CASSESTYRYYEQYF. The CDR3 coding sequence is TGCGCCAGCAGTGAGTCGACATACAGATACTACGAGCAGTACTTC.

This clonotype was seen at least ten times. V and J are TRBV7-9 and TRBJ1-2, with 7 nucleotides matching TRBD1. The CDR3 contains 15 residues. Trimming at V came to 5 bases and at J to 0 bases, leaving 6 bases not matched to a gene. Germline loops: CDR1 SEHNR, CDR2 FQNEAQ (reference sequence). CDR3 DNA: TGTGCCAGCAGCACCAGGGACAGATCTAACTATGGCTACACCTTC. Amino acid sequence: CASSTRDRSNYGYTF.

The chain carries TRBV15 and TRBJ2-3; 10 nucleotides match TRBD2. The germline CDR1 and CDR2 sequences are LNHNV and YYDKDF (reference sequence). J lost 5 bases, V lost 1 base, and 12 bases had no gene match. This CDR3 has 18 amino acids. The CDR3 DNA follows: TGTGCCACCAGCAGAGGGTCAGGGGGGACTAGCGCGATAGATACGCAGTATTTT. Its translation: CATSRGSGGTSAIDTQYF.

This clonotype was counted at least ten times. CDR3 in amino acids: CASSPRPQETQYF. For the CDR3, the DNA is TGTGCCAGCAGCCCCCGACCCCAAGAGACCCAGTACTTC. The rearrangement links TRBV3-1 to TRBJ2-5; D is unclear. Germline V gene sequence: CDR1 LGHDT, CDR2 YNNKEL (reference sequence). There are 13 residues in the CDR3. Trimming pared 4 bases from V and 1 base from J, leaving 7 bases between.